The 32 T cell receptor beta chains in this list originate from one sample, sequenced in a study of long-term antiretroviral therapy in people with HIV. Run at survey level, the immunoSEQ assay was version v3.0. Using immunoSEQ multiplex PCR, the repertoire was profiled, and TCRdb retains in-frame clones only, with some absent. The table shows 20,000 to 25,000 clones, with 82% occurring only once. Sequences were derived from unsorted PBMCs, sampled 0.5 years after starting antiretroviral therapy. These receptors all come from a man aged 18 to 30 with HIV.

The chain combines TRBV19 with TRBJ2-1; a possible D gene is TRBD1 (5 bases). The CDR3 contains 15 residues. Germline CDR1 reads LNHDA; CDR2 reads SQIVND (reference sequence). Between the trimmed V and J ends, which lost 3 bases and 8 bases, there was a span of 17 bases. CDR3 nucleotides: TGTGCCAGTAGTATTATGGCAGGGTCCAGGGATGAGCAGTTCTTC. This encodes CASSIMAGSRDEQFF.

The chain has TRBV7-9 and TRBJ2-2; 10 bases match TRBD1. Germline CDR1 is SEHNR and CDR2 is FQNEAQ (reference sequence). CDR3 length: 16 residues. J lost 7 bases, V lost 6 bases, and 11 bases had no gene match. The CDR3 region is CASRPGRDRGVGELFF. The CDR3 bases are TGTGCCAGCAGACCCGGCCGGGACAGGGGCGTCGGGGAGCTGTTTTTT.

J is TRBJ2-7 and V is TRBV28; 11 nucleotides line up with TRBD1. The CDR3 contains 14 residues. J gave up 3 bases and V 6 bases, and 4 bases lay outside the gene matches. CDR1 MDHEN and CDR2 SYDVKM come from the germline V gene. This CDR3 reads CASSYGTGGYEQYF. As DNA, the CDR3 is TGTGCCAGCAGCTACGGGACAGGGGGCTACGAGCAGTACTTC. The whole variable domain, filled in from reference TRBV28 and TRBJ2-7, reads DVKVTQSSRYLVKRTGEKVFLECVQDMDHENMFWYRQDPGLGLRLIYFSYDVKMKEKGDIPEGYSVSREKKERFSLILESASTNQTSMYLCASSYGTGGYEQYFGPGTRLTVT.

The CDR3 reads CASSYLTTTGVPYGYTF. DNA for the CDR3: TGTGCCAGCAGTTACCTTACTACGACAGGGGTCCCCTATGGCTACACCTTC. The chain joins TRBV27 to TRBJ1-2, with TRBD1 matching over 8 bases. The V segment lost 4 bases and the J segment 4 bases; nucleotides outside the gene matches: 14. CDR3 length: 17 amino acids. The V gene's germline CDR1 is MNHEY and CDR2 SMNVEV (reference sequence).

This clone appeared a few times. The CDR3 bases are TGTGCCAGCAGCCCGGAGCAGGGAGAAGCTTTCTTT. It yields the protein CASSPEQGEAFF. J is TRBJ1-1 and V is TRBV4-2; a weak D match, TRBD1 (5 bases). The CDR3 loop spans 12 amino acids. The germline V gene has CDR1 LGHNA and CDR2 YNFKEQ. Trimming removed 4 bases from V and 8 bases from J, with 11 bases in between.

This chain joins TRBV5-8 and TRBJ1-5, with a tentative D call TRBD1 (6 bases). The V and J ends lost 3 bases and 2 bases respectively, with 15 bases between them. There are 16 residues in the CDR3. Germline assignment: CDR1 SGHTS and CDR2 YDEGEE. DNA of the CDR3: TGTGCCAGCAGCTGGGGGGCTCTGGGGGGCAATCAGCCCCAGCATTTT. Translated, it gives CASSWGALGGNQPQHF.

CDR3 region: CASSLNPTPADNEKLFF. In nucleotides, the CDR3 is TGTGCCAGCAGCCTAAATCCTACACCAGCTGATAATGAAAAACTGTTTTTT. The rearrangement links TRBV4-2 to TRBJ1-4, with D uncertain. CDR3 size: 17 residues. The V end was cut by 4 bases, the J end by 4 bases, with 19 bases between. In germline, CDR1 is LGHNA, CDR2 YNFKEQ.

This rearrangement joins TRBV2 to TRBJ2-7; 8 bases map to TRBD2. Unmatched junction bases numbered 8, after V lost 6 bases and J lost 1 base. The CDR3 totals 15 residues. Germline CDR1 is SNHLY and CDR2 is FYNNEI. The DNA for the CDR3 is TGTGCCAGCAGCCCTCTGTCTAGCGGGTCCTACGAGCAGTACTTC. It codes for CASSPLSSGSYEQYF.

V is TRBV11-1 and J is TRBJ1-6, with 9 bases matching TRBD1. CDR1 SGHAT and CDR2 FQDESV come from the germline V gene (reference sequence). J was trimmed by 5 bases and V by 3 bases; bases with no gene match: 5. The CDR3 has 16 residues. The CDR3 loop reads CASSLAGTGNNSPLHF. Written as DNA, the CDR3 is TGTGCCAGCAGCTTGGCTGGGACAGGGAATAATTCACCCCTCCACTTT. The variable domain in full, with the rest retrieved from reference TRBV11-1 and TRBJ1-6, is EAEVAQSPRYKITEKSQAVAFWCDPISGHATLYWYRQILGQGPELLVQFQDESVVDDSQLPKDRFSAERLKGVDSTLKIQPAELGDSAMYLCASSLAGTGNNSPLHFGNGTRLTVT.

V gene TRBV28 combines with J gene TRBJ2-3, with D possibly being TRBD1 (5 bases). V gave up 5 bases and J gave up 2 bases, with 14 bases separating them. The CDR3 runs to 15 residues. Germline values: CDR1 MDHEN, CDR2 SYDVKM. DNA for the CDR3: TGTGCCAGCAGTGTCCAGGGAATTTACACAGATACGCAGTATTTT. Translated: CASSVQGIYTDTQYF.

CDR3 coding DNA: TGTGCCAGTAGTATAGGAGGGACAGGTAAGCCGATGCGTCAGCCCCAGCATTTT. Translating it yields CASSIGGTGKPMRQPQHF. The J gene is TRBJ1-5, the V gene TRBV19, with 8 bases fitting TRBD1. CDR1 and CDR2 (germline): LNHDA, SQIVND (reference sequence). CDR3 length: 18 amino acids. V was clipped by 1 base and J by 6 bases; unmatched bases: 14. Using reference TRBV19 and TRBJ1-5 for the parts outside the CDR3, the full variable domain is DGGITQSPKYLFRKEGQNVTLSCEQNLNHDAMYWYRQDPGQGLRLIYYSQIVNDFQKGDIAEGYSVSREKKESFPLTVTSAQKNPTAFYLCASSIGGTGKPMRQPQHFGDGTRLSIL.

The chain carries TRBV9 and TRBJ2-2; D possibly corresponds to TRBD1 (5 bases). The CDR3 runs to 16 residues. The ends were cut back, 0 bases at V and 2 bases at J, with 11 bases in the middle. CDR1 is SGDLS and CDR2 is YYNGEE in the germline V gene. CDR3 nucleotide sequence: TGTGCCAGCAGCGTAGCTACAGACAGCAACACCGGGGAGCTGTTTTTT. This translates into CASSVATDSNTGELFF.

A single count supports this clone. CDR3 coding DNA: TGTGCCAGCAGTTACGGGGGAGCGAGGACTGAAGCTTTCTTT. Encoded protein: CASSYGGARTEAFF. The chain employs TRBV6-6 and TRBJ1-1, with D maybe TRBD1 (5 bases). V lost 2 bases and J lost 5, with 12 bases in between. The germline CDR1 and CDR2 sequences are MNHNY and SVGAGI (reference sequence). This CDR3 is 14 amino acids long.

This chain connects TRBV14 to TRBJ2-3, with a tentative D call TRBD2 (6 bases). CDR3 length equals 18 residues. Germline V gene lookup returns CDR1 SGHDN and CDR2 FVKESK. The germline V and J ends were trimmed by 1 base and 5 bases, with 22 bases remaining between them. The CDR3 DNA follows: TGTGCCAGCAGCCAAGGGAGAGTCGGGGGAGTTTTAGGAGATACGCAGTATTTT. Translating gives CASSQGRVGGVLGDTQYF.

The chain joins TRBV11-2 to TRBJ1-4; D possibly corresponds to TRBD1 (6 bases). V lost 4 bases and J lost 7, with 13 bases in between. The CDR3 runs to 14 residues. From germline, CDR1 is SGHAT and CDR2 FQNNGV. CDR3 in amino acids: CASSSQGHFEKLFF. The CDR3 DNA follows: TGTGCCAGCAGCTCTCAGGGGCATTTTGAAAAACTGTTTTTT. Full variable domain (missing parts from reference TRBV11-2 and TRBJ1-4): EAGVAQSPRYKIIEKRQSVAFWCNPISGHATLYWYQQILGQGPKLLIQFQNNGVVDDSQLPKDRFSAERLKGVDSTLKIQPAKLEDSAVYLCASSSQGHFEKLFFGSGTQLSVL.

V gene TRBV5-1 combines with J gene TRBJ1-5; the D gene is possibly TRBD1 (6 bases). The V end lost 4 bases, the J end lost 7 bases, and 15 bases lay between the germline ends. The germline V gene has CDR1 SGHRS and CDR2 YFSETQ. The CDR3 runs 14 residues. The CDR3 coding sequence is TGCGCCAGCAGCCCGGACAGTGGGGTCCAGCCCCAGCATTTT. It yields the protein CASSPDSGVQPQHF.

The DNA for the CDR3 is TGTGCCAGCAGCTTAGTTGATTCGGCGGGAACCTACGAGCAGTACTTC. The encoded protein is CASSLVDSAGTYEQYF. The chain links TRBV7-6 to TRBJ2-7; TRBD2 might be the D (6 bases). From germline, CDR1 is SGHVS and CDR2 FNYEAQ. CDR3 size: 16 residues. Trimming removed 1 base at V and 2 bases at J, with 15 bases between.

This CDR3 reads CASSTSYGGPQHF. CDR3 DNA: TGCGCCAGCAGTACATCCTACGGGGGCCCCCAGCATTTT. The V call is TRBV5-1, the J call TRBJ1-5; the D gene is possibly TRBD1 (6 bases). Trimming stripped 5 bases from V and 10 bases from J, with 16 bases between. Germline CDR1 SGHRS, CDR2 YFSETQ. The CDR3 runs 13 residues.

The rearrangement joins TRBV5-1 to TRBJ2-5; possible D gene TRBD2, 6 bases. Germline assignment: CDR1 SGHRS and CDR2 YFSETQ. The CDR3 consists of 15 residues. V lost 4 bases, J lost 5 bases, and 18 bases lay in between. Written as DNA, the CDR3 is TGCGCCAGCAGCGCCAGAGGTAGTGCGGGGGAGACCCAGTACTTC. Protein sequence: CASSARGSAGETQYF.

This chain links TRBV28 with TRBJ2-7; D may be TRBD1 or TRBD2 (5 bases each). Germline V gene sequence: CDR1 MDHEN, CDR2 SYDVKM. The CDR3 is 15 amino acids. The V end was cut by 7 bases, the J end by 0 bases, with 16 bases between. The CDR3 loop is CASNPPGTGSYEQYF. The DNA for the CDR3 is TGTGCCAGCAACCCGCCCGGGACGGGCTCCTACGAGCAGTACTTC.

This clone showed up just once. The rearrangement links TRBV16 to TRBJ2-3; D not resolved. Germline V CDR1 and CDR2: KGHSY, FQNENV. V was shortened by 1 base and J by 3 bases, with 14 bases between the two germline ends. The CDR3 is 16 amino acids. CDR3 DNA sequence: TGTGCCAGCAGCCAATTTGGTAGCCCCGTAACAGATACGCAGTATTTT. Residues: CASSQFGSPVTDTQYF.

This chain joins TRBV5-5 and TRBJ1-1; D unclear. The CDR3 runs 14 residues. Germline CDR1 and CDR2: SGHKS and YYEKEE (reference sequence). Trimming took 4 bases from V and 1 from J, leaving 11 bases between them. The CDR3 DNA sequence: TGTGCCAGCAGCCAAAGGATGGCGAACACTGAAGCTTTCTTT. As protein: CASSQRMANTEAFF.

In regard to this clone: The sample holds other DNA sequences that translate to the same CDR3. The CDR3 coding sequence is TGTGCCATCAGTGGCGCGGACAGGGCCTCCTACGAGCAGTACTTC. This codes for CAISGADRASYEQYF. The J gene is TRBJ2-7, the V gene TRBV10-3; TRBD1 aligns across 8 bases. This CDR3 comprises 15 residues. V gave up 4 bases and J gave up 0 bases; unmatched junction bases: 5. Germline values: CDR1 ENHRY, CDR2 SYGVKD.

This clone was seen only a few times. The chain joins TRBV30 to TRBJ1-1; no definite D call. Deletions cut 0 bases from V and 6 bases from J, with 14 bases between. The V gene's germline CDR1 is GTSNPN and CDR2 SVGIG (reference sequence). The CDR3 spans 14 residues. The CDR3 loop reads CAWSVTRLSAEAFF. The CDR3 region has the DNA TGTGCCTGGAGTGTAACTAGGTTGTCGGCTGAAGCTTTCTTT.

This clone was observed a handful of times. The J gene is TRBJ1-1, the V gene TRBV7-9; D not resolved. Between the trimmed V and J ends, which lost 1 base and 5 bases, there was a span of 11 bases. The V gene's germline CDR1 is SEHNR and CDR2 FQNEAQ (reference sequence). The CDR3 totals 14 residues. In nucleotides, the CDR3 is TGTGCCAGCAGCTTAGAGGGCGGGCGAACTGAAGCTTTCTTT. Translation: CASSLEGGRTEAFF.

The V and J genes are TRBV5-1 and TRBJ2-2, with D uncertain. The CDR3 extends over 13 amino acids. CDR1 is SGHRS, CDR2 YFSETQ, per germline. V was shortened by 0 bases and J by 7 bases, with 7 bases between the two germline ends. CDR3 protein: CASSLEVIGELFF. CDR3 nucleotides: TGCGCCAGCAGCTTGGAAGTTATCGGGGAGCTGTTTTTT. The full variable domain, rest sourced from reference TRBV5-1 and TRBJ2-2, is KAGVTQTPRYLIKTRGQQVTLSCSPISGHRSVSWYQQTPGQGLQFLFEYFSETQRNKGNFPGRFSGRQFSNSRSEMNVSTLELGDSALYLCASSLEVIGELFFGEGSRLTVL.

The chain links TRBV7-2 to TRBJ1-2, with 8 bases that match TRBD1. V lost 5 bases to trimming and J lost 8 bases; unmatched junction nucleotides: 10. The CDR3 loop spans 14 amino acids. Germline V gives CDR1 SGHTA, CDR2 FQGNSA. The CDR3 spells CASSAKDRAKGYTF. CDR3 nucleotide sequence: TGTGCCAGCAGCGCAAAGGACAGGGCGAAAGGCTACACCTTC.

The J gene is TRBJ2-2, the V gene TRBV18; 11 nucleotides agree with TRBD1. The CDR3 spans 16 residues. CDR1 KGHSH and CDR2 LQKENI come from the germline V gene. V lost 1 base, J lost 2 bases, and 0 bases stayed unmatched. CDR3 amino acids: CASSPRTGGNTGELFF. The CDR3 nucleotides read TGTGCCAGCTCACCACGGACAGGGGGCAACACCGGGGAGCTGTTTTTT.

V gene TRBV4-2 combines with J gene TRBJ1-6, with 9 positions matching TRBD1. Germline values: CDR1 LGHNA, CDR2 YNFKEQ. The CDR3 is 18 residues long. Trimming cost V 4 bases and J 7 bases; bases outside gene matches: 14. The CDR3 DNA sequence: TGTGCCAGCAGCCCGCCGGGACAGGGAGTCGGTAGCAATTCACCCCTCCACTTT. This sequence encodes CASSPPGQGVGSNSPLHF.

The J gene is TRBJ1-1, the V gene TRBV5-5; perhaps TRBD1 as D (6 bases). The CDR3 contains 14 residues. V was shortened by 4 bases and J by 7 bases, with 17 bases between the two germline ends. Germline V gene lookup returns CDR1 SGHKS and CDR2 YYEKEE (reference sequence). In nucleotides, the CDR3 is TGTGCCAGCAGCGCCCCGGGGGCGGAGCTTGAAGCTTTCTTT. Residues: CASSAPGAELEAFF.

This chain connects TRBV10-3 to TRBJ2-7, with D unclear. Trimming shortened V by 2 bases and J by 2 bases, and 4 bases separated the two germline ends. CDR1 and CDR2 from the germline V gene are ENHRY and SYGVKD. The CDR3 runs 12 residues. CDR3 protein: CAISEPPYEQYF. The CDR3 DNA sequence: TGTGCCATCAGTGAGCCCCCCTACGAGCAGTACTTC.

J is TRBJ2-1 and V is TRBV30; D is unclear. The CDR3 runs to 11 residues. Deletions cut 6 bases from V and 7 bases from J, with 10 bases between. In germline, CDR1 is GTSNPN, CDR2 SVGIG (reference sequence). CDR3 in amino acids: CACQTRNEQFF. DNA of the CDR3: TGTGCCTGTCAGACTCGAAATGAGCAGTTCTTC.